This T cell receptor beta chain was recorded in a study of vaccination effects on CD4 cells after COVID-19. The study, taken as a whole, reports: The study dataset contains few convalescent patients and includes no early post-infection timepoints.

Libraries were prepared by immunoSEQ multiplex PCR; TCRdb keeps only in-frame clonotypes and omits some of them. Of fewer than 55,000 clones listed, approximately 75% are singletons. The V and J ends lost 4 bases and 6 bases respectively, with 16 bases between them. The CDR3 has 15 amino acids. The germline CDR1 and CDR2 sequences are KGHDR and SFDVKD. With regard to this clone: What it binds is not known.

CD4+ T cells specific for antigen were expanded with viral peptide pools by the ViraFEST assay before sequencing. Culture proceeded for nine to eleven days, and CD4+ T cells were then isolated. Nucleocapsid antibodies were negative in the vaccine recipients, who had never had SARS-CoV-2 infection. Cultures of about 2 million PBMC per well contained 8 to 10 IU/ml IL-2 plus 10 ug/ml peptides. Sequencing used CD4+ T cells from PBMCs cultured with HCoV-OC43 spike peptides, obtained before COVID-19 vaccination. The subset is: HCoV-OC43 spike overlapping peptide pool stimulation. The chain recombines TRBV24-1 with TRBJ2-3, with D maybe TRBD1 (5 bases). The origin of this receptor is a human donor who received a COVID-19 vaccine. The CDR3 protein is CATSEPWQGGDTQYF. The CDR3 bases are TGTGCCACCAGTGAACCGTGGCAGGGCGGTGATACGCAGTATTTT.